This T cell receptor beta chain was sequenced during a study of beta chain features in type 1 diabetes. Study results and caveats: Among all four CD4+ subsets, Type 1 diabetes patients had TCRB CDR3s that were moderately but significantly shorter.

The study reverse transcribed the entire isolated RNA, so it sequenced expressed TCRB transcripts. TCRdb keeps only in-frame clones here, not all; method: immunoSEQ multiplex PCR. In the table there are hundreds of thousands of clones, about an eighth of which are singletons. Per germline, CDR1 PRHDT and CDR2 FYEKMQ (reference sequence). The CDR3 is made up of 15 amino acids. V lost 2 bases and J 0 bases, leaving 7 bases between the germline ends. About this clone itself: The antigen is undetermined.

This chain uses TRBV13 with TRBJ2-2, with D perhaps given as TRBD1 or TRBD2 (5 bases each). This receptor was taken from a man younger than 35 with type 1 diabetes. The sample consisted of naive CD4+ T cells from blood. DNA for the CDR3: TGTGCCAGCAGCTTACTGGGGGCGAACACCGGGGAGCTGTTTTTT. Its translation: CASSLLGANTGELFF.